This T cell receptor (beta chain) was observed in a study of blood T cell repertoires in COVID-19. Study summary: T cells, B-cell-depleted T cells, or PBMCs provided the cDNA or gDNA that served as material.

V shed 7 bases, J shed 5 bases, and the junction held 5 bases outside the gene matches. Germline V gives CDR1 GTSNPN, CDR2 SVGIG (reference sequence). This CDR3 region has 12 residues. In the source study's methods: Amplification of reference gene primers was used by the study to estimate nucleated cell counts. Profiled with immunoSEQ multiplex PCR; TCRdb holds only in-frame clones, not every one. D and trimming were read from the DNA, whereas the V and J calls and clone size are those reported in that table. The table shows around 300,000 clones, with 85% to 90% occurring only once. Recovery meant two consecutive negative NP/OP PCR tests, professional clearance, or resolved symptoms.

Material: PBMCs or T cells enriched from blood (not recorded which). This receptor was obtained from a woman under 40 who had recovered from COVID-19. The rearrangement links TRBV30 to TRBJ1-1; TRBD1 matches at 9 bases. The CDR3 region is CAYDRGETEAFF. CDR3 DNA: TGTGCCTATGACAGGGGGGAGACTGAAGCTTTCTTT.